The next 19 T cell receptor beta chains were all read from a single sample in a study of blood T cell repertoires in COVID-19. The data were produced by immunoSEQ multiplex PCR, yet TCRdb's version contains in-frame clones alone and is incomplete. Here the sample spans approximately 210,000 clones, about 85% being singletons. The source material was peripheral blood. The receptor set was obtained from a man aged 30 to 45 with active or convalescent COVID-19.

V gene TRBV4-3 combines with J gene TRBJ1-1; D may be TRBD1 (6 bases). There are 15 residues in the CDR3. Germline CDR1 and CDR2: LGHNA and YSLEER. Trimming removed 2 bases from V and 5 bases from J, with 15 bases in between. The CDR3 reads CASSQKGGASTEAFF. In DNA, the CDR3 is TGCGCCAGCAGCCAAAAAGGGGGGGCAAGTACTGAAGCTTTCTTT.

This chain links TRBV3-1 (or the pseudogene TRBV3-2) with TRBJ1-1, with a tentative D call TRBD1 (6 bases). Germline lookup yields CDR1 LGHDT and CDR2 YNNKEL (reference sequence). V dropped 3 bases and J dropped 4 bases, with 9 bases sitting between them. The CDR3 spans 13 residues. The DNA of the CDR3 is TGTGCCAGCAGCCAGGGGGCCGGCACTGAAGCTTTCTTT. This gives the protein CASSQGAGTEAFF.

The chain joins TRBV24-1 to TRBJ1-6; no definite D call. The CDR3 sequence is 16 residues long. V lost 2 bases and J 7 bases, leaving 14 bases between the germline ends. Germline V gene data show CDR1 as KGHDR and CDR2 as SFDVKD. The CDR3 bases are TGTGCCACCAGTGATTCGGTAGGCGGTACGAATTCACCCCTCCACTTT. Amino acids: CATSDSVGGTNSPLHF.

This clone was detected only once. The chain joins TRBV27 to TRBJ2-1; the D gene is possibly TRBD1 (5 bases). This CDR3 region has 16 residues. The V gene's germline CDR1 is MNHEY and CDR2 SMNVEV (reference sequence). V lost 2 bases and J 0 bases, leaving 11 bases between the germline ends. The CDR3 DNA is TGTGCCAGCAGTTTAGCCGACAGCAGCTCCTACAATGAGCAGTTCTTC. It codes for CASSLADSSSYNEQFF.

The V gene is TRBV27, the J gene TRBJ2-5; perhaps TRBD2 as D (5 bases). The ends were cut back, 6 bases at V and 1 base at J, with 12 bases in the middle. Germline V gene lookup returns CDR1 MNHEY and CDR2 SMNVEV (reference sequence). The CDR3 is 14 amino acids. The CDR3 bases are TGTGCCAGCAGCCCCAGCGGTCCCCAAGAGACCCAGTACTTC. Translated: CASSPSGPQETQYF.

This chain connects TRBV7-9 to TRBJ1-1; 10 nucleotides line up with TRBD1. V was pared by 5 bases and J by 3 bases, with 6 bases of the junction left unmatched. The CDR3 is 15 residues long. Germline V gene data show CDR1 as SEHNR and CDR2 as FQNEAQ (reference sequence). CDR3 bases: TGTGCCAGCAGCCCTGACAGGGGGCGGGACACTGAAGCTTTCTTT. As protein: CASSPDRGRDTEAFF.

V and J are TRBV5-1 and TRBJ1-4; D gene ambiguous. V was cut by 0 bases and J by 4 bases, with 10 bases left in between. Germline lookup yields CDR1 SGHRS and CDR2 YFSETQ. This CDR3 is built from 15 residues. CDR3 nucleotides: TGCGCCAGCAGCTTGGAGCTAGGGAGTAATGAAAAACTGTTTTTT. Its translation: CASSLELGSNEKLFF.

This chain links TRBV6-2 or TRBV6-3 with TRBJ1-2; 8 bases align to TRBD1. The CDR3 loop spans 14 amino acids. Germline CDR1 MNHEY, CDR2 SVGEGT. Germline trimming cut 5 bases from V and 2 bases from J; bases unmatched to any gene: 4. CDR3 DNA sequence: TGTGCCAGCAGTACCCGGACAGGGAACTATGGCTACACCTTC. Its protein is CASSTRTGNYGYTF.

The chain uses TRBV4-1 and TRBJ1-6; D possibly corresponds to TRBD1 (5 bases). Trimming took off 2 bases at V and 7 bases at J, with 12 bases between the two ends. Germline values: CDR1 MGHRA, CDR2 YSYEKL. The CDR3 has 15 residues. CDR3 nucleotides: TGCGCCAGCAGCCAACCGACAGCAGTGAATTCACCCCTCCACTTT. Its protein is CASSQPTAVNSPLHF.

The chain combines TRBV30 with TRBJ2-5, with D maybe TRBD2 (6 bases). CDR1 is GTSNPN, CDR2 SVGIG, per germline (reference sequence). Trimming removed 0 bases from V and 4 bases from J, with 15 bases in between. This CDR3 is built from 15 residues. CDR3 coding DNA: TGTGCCTGGAGTGTCCGGAGGGGCGAGGGAGAGACCCAGTACTTC. Translating it yields CAWSVRRGEGETQYF.

DNA of the CDR3: TGTGCCACCACTAGCGGTCCCAGAACAGATACGCAGTATTTT. Translating gives CATTSGPRTDTQYF. The rearrangement joins TRBV19 to TRBJ2-3; TRBD2 aligns across 8 bases. From germline, CDR1 is LNHDA and CDR2 SQIVND (reference sequence). The CDR3 extends over 14 amino acids. The V gene end was trimmed by 10 bases and the J gene end by 3 bases; junction bases not matched to a gene: 9.

The chain is built from TRBV5-8 and TRBJ2-5; D is uncertain. Looked up from germline, CDR1 is SGHTS and CDR2 is YDEGEE. Trimming left V 0 bases short and J 0 bases short, with 9 bases between. This CDR3 has 15 amino acids. The CDR3 reads CASSLDATYQETQYF. The DNA for the CDR3 is TGTGCCAGCAGCTTGGATGCGACATACCAAGAGACCCAGTACTTC. Together with reference TRBV5-8 and TRBJ2-5, the CDR3 gives the full variable domain: EAGVTQSPTHLIKTRGQQATLRCSPISGHTSVYWYQQALGLGLQFLLWYDEGEERNRGNFPPRFSGRQFPNYSSELNVNALELEDSALYLCASSLDATYQETQYFGPGTRLLVL.

Here the CDR3 reads CASSSVGVEDYGYTF. CDR3 nucleotide sequence: TGTGCCAGCAGCTCAGTAGGGGTGGAAGACTATGGCTACACCTTC. The J gene is TRBJ1-2, the V gene TRBV7-2, with D possibly being TRBD1 (5 bases). The CDR3 is made up of 15 amino acids. Trimming took 4 bases from V and 3 from J, leaving 15 bases between them. Germline V lookup: CDR1 SGHTA, CDR2 FQGNSA.

The chain carries TRBV5-1 and TRBJ2-5; D possibly corresponds to TRBD1 (5 bases). The germline CDR1 and CDR2 sequences are SGHRS and YFSETQ. Trimming cost V 0 bases and J 5 bases, with 14 bases left between them. The CDR3 is 15 amino acids. CDR3 sequence: CASSLVGTGPETQYF. DNA of the CDR3: TGCGCCAGCAGCTTGGTGGGTACAGGCCCGGAGACCCAGTACTTC.

This clone occurred a few times. The chain has TRBV18 and TRBJ2-7; D perhaps matches TRBD2 (6 bases). V was pared by 3 bases and J by 7 bases, with 16 bases between. Germline CDR1 and CDR2: KGHSH and LQKENI. This CDR3 has 14 amino acids. The DNA for the CDR3 is TGTGCCAGCTCACCCCGGGGGTCGGCGGGGGAGCAGTACTTC. Encoded protein: CASSPRGSAGEQYF.

The V gene is TRBV28, the J gene TRBJ2-7; D may be TRBD2 (5 bases). The length of the CDR3 is 15 residues. Germline loops: CDR1 MDHEN, CDR2 SYDVKM. V was clipped by 6 bases and J by 6 bases, with 21 bases between them. CDR3 sequence (DNA): TGTGCCAGCAGCCCGACGGAATCTTGGAGGAGCGAGCAGTACTTC. It specifies CASSPTESWRSEQYF.

The genes are TRBV6-5 and TRBJ2-7, with D perhaps matching TRBD1 (6 bases). CDR1 is MNHEY, CDR2 SVGAGI, per germline. Trimming cost V 6 bases and J 2 bases, with 14 bases left between them. CDR3 length: 14 amino acids. The CDR3 DNA follows: TGTGCCAGCAGCAGAGTAGGACAGCCCTACGAGCAGTACTTC. Its translation: CASSRVGQPYEQYF.

The J gene is TRBJ2-1, the V gene TRBV6-5; D is unresolved. CDR1 and CDR2 (germline): MNHEY, SVGAGI. The CDR3 runs to 12 residues. The V and J ends lost 6 bases and 7 bases respectively, with 10 bases between them. DNA of the CDR3: TGTGCCAGCAGGCTCGGAGTAAATGAGCAGTTCTTC. It translates to CASRLGVNEQFF.

The rearrangement uses TRBV13 and TRBJ2-5, with a possible D match to TRBD2 (6 bases). V lost 0 bases and J lost 4, with 9 bases in between. Germline V CDR1 and CDR2: PRHDT, FYEKMQ (reference sequence). The CDR3 sequence is 14 residues long. The CDR3 nucleotides are TGTGCCAGCAGCTTAGGTGGCGGGGCAGAGACCCAGTACTTC. Amino acid sequence: CASSLGGGAETQYF.